These 25 T cell receptor beta chains were sequenced from one sample in a study of blood T cell repertoires in COVID-19 (dated by TCRdb to the early 2020s). The library was produced with the immunoSEQ multiplex PCR assay. The source is immuneACCESS, and TCRdb retained only in-frame sequences with V and J called. Part of the clones is not carried over; for the studies checked, unresolved V genes explain less than half of this, and the remainder is unexplained. Across this sample there are over 85,000 clones, with around 90% seen only once. The ten largest account for around 5.3% of the sample. Input material: peripheral blood. These receptors all stem from a woman in her forties or fifties with COVID-19, enrolled during active disease.

The chain has TRBV30 and TRBJ2-5; 12 bases are a match to TRBD2. The CDR3 contains 15 residues. CDR1 is GTSNPN, CDR2 SVGIG, per germline (reference sequence). V lost 5 bases, J lost 6 bases, and 10 bases stayed unmatched. The CDR3 DNA reads TGTGCCTGGGGTCTCGGGCTAGCGGGGGGGAAGACCCAGTACTTC. Protein sequence: CAWGLGLAGGKTQYF.

The V gene is TRBV7-2, the J gene TRBJ1-4; D is uncertain. From germline, CDR1 is SGHTA and CDR2 FQGNSA. This CDR3 is built from 14 residues. V was clipped by 0 bases and J by 4 bases, with 6 bases between them. The CDR3 loop reads CASSLAGNNEKLFF. CDR3 DNA: TGTGCCAGCAGCTTAGCGGGCAATAATGAAAAACTGTTTTTT.

This clone was seen only a few times. J is TRBJ2-1 and V is TRBV9; 9 positions agree with TRBD2. Germline V lookup: CDR1 SGDLS, CDR2 YYNGEE. The CDR3 is 16 residues long. J gave up 9 bases and V 4 bases, and 14 bases lay outside the gene matches. The chain's CDR3 is CASSPWLAGARSEQFF. CDR3 nucleotides: TGTGCCAGCAGCCCATGGTTAGCGGGGGCGAGGAGTGAGCAGTTCTTC.

The V gene is TRBV18, the J gene TRBJ1-4, with TRBD1 as a possible D gene (6 bases). Germline loops: CDR1 KGHSH, CDR2 LQKENI. The CDR3 consists of 14 residues. V dropped 3 bases and J dropped 5 bases, with 10 bases sitting between them. CDR3 nucleotides: TGTGCCAGCTCACCCAGGGGACCAAATGAAAAACTGTTTTTT. Its translation: CASSPRGPNEKLFF.

The chain combines TRBV5-5 with TRBJ1-1; 8 nucleotides align to TRBD1. This CDR3 is 16 amino acids long. Germline V gene data show CDR1 as SGHKS and CDR2 as YYEKEE (reference sequence). J gave up 4 bases and V 0 bases, and 8 bases lay outside the gene matches. The CDR3 nucleotides read TGTGCCAGCAGCTTGGGGACAGGGACGTGGGTCACTGAAGCTTTCTTT. Amino acids: CASSLGTGTWVTEAFF.

A single count supports this clone. The rearrangement links TRBV11-2 to TRBJ2-5, with D possibly TRBD2 on 6 matching bases. The CDR3 totals 14 residues. Germline V gene lookup returns CDR1 SGHAT and CDR2 FQNNGV. V dropped 0 bases and J dropped 5 bases, with 10 bases sitting between them. The CDR3 spells CASSLEGSGETQYF. In DNA, the CDR3 is TGTGCCAGCAGCTTAGAAGGGAGCGGGGAGACCCAGTACTTC.

The chain is built from TRBV21-1 and TRBJ1-5. TRBV21-1 is termed a pseudogene. The CDR3 length is 14 residues. The CDR3 DNA reads TGTGCCAGCAGCAAAGGGACTGGAAATCAGCCCCAGCATTTT. Translated, it gives CASSKGTGNQPQHF.

The chain links TRBV9 to TRBJ1-5; the D is unclear. V was shortened by 4 bases and J by 4 bases, with 9 bases between the two germline ends. Germline CDR1 SGDLS, CDR2 YYNGEE. The CDR3 is made up of 13 amino acids. The CDR3 coding sequence is TGTGCCAGCAGCATAGGGCCAAATCAGCCCCAGCATTTT. Protein product: CASSIGPNQPQHF.

The chain links TRBV4-1 to TRBJ1-3; maybe TRBD1 (5 bases). CDR1 and CDR2 (germline): MGHRA, YSYEKL. Trimming took 5 bases from V and 4 from J, leaving 12 bases between them. This CDR3 has 14 amino acids. For the CDR3, the DNA is TGCGCCAGCAGCAACCTCGACAGCGGAAACACCATATATTTT. Residues: CASSNLDSGNTIYF.

The V and J genes are TRBV3-1 (or the pseudogene TRBV3-2) and TRBJ2-3; 12 bases are a match to TRBD2. The CDR3 consists of 16 residues. Germline V gene data show CDR1 as LGHDT and CDR2 as YNNKEL (reference sequence). The junction had 5 bases not matched to a gene; V was cut back by 4 bases and J by 3 bases. In DNA form, the CDR3 reads TGTGCCAGCAGCCCACTAGCGGGGGGTCGTACAGATACGCAGTATTTT. Translation gives CASSPLAGGRTDTQYF.

The chain combines TRBV28 with TRBJ1-4, with TRBD1 identical over 7 bases. With 3 bases clipped from V and 4 bases from J, the junction kept 2 bases outside the gene matches. This CDR3 is 14 amino acids long. From germline, CDR1 is MDHEN and CDR2 SYDVKM. In nucleotides, the CDR3 is TGTGCCAGCAGTTTCCGACAGGGTAATGAAAAACTGTTTTTT. It specifies CASSFRQGNEKLFF.

Remarks on this clone: The junction departs from the called germline gene at one end, perhaps through a read error. V is TRBV14 and J is TRBJ1-3; D gene uncertain. CDR1 is SGHDN and CDR2 is FVKESK in the germline V gene. The length of the CDR3 is 11 residues. The CDR3 loop reads CAVGVGNTIYF. The DNA of the CDR3 is TGCGCAGTCGGGGTGGGAAACACCATATATTTT.

CDR3 bases: TGTGCCAGCAGCTTAGAGGACTCAGACTACACAGATACGCAGTATTTT. This sequence encodes CASSLEDSDYTDTQYF. The genes are TRBV7-9 and TRBJ2-3; D perhaps matches TRBD2 (5 bases). CDR1 and CDR2 (germline): SEHNR, FQNEAQ (reference sequence). Trimming stripped 1 base from V and 2 bases from J, with 13 bases between. The CDR3 loop spans 16 amino acids.

The chain couples TRBV14 to TRBJ2-7; no clear D. Between the trimmed V and J ends, which lost 0 bases and 2 bases, there was a span of 8 bases. The germline gives CDR1 SGHDN, CDR2 FVKESK. This CDR3 region has 14 residues. The CDR3 sequence is CASSQDLGPYEQYF. The CDR3, as DNA: TGTGCCAGCAGCCAAGATCTTGGCCCCTACGAGCAGTACTTC. Drawing the rest from reference TRBV14 and TRBJ2-7, the complete variable domain is EAGVTQFPSHSVIEKGQTVTLRCDPISGHDNLYWYRRVMGKEIKFLLHFVKESKQDESGMPNNRFLAERTGGTYSTLKVQPAELEDSGVYFCASSQDLGPYEQYFGPGTRLTVT.

The chain is built from TRBV6-5 and TRBJ2-2; no reliable D call. V was clipped by 8 bases and J by 1 base, with 11 bases between them. The CDR3 is 14 residues long. CDR1 is MNHEY, CDR2 SVGAGI, per germline. The CDR3 coding sequence is TGTGCCAGCCGGTTAGTTTTGAACACCGGGGAGCTGTTTTTT. The encoded protein is CASRLVLNTGELFF.

This chain uses TRBV10-3 with TRBJ2-7, with TRBD1 matching 8 bases. This CDR3 is 12 amino acids long. Germline lookup yields CDR1 ENHRY and CDR2 SYGVKD. V dropped 8 bases and J dropped 6; count of bases not matched to a gene: 6. In DNA form, the CDR3 reads TGTGCCATCGGACAGGGAACTGTCGAGCAGTACTTC. Translation: CAIGQGTVEQYF.

This chain uses TRBV18 with TRBJ2-5, with 8 bases fitting TRBD1. V was clipped by 3 bases and J by 3 bases; unmatched bases: 0. This CDR3 comprises 13 residues. CDR1 is KGHSH and CDR2 is LQKENI in the germline V gene. CDR3 nucleotides: TGTGCCAGCTCACCGGGACAGGAAGAGACCCAGTACTTC. Its translation: CASSPGQEETQYF.

The chain combines TRBV2 with TRBJ2-1, with TRBD1 matching 9 bases. From germline, CDR1 is SNHLY and CDR2 FYNNEI. Germline trimming cut 2 bases from V and 8 bases from J; bases unmatched to any gene: 13. This CDR3 is built from 17 residues. CDR3 in amino acids: CASSEYPPGQGFDEQFF. The CDR3 region has the DNA TGTGCCAGCAGTGAATACCCCCCGGGACAGGGTTTTGATGAGCAGTTCTTC.

The chain employs TRBV12-3 or TRBV12-4 and TRBJ2-3; no firm D call. Trimming took 6 bases from V and 3 from J, leaving 4 bases between them. This CDR3 comprises 11 residues. CDR3 protein: CASSPTDTQYF. CDR3 in DNA: TGTGCCAGCAGCCCGACAGATACGCAGTATTTT.

V is TRBV6-1 and J is TRBJ2-5; D unresolved. Germline V gives CDR1 MNHNS, CDR2 SASEGT. The ends were cut back, 3 bases at V and 4 bases at J, with 12 bases in the middle. CDR3 length equals 14 residues. The chain's CDR3 is CASSENHSGETQYF. CDR3 nucleotide sequence: TGTGCCAGCAGTGAGAACCATTCGGGAGAGACCCAGTACTTC.

In this sample, this clone turned up once. The chain recombines TRBV4-1 with TRBJ1-1, with D unclear. Trimming took off 4 bases at V and 6 bases at J, with 6 bases between the two ends. Germline V gives CDR1 MGHRA, CDR2 YSYEKL. This CDR3 spans 11 amino acids. CDR3 sequence (DNA): TGCGCCAGCAGCCTGGGCCCTGAAGCTTTCTTT. Translation gives CASSLGPEAFF.

The chain recombines TRBV6-5 with TRBJ2-3; D not certain. Trimming took off 3 bases at V and 4 bases at J, with 11 bases between the two ends. Germline CDR1 reads MNHEY; CDR2 reads SVGAGI. The CDR3 runs 14 residues. Written as DNA, the CDR3 is TGTGCCAGCAGTTATAGCTCCTGGGCAGATACGCAGTATTTT. It codes for CASSYSSWADTQYF.

CDR3 bases: TGTGCCAGCAGCTTAGGGGTTCTAGCGGGGGGATCTGGGACCGGGGAGCTGTTTTTT. It yields the protein CASSLGVLAGGSGTGELFF. This chain connects TRBV7-2 to TRBJ2-2; TRBD2 matches 11 bases. Unmatched junction bases numbered 12, after V lost 1 base and J lost 5 bases. CDR3 length: 19 amino acids. Looked up from germline, CDR1 is SGHTA and CDR2 is FQGNSA.

This clone was counted only a few times. The chain employs TRBV7-9 and TRBJ1-4, with a tentative D call TRBD1 (6 bases). CDR3 length: 16 residues. CDR1 and CDR2 from the germline V gene are SEHNR and FQNEAQ (reference sequence). With 4 bases removed from V and 6 bases from J, the gap between germline ends came to 18 bases. For the CDR3, the DNA is TGTGCCAGCAGCTCTTTGCACAGGGTAAACTATGAAAAACTGTTTTTT. Translation gives CASSSLHRVNYEKLFF. Filled out from reference TRBV7-9 and TRBJ1-4, the complete variable domain reads DTGVSQNPRHKITKRGQNVTFRCDPISEHNRLYWYRQTLGQGPEFLTYFQNEAQLEKSRLLSDRFSAERPKGSFSTLEIQRTEQGDSAMYLCASSSLHRVNYEKLFFGSGTQLSVL.

The chain couples TRBV14 to TRBJ1-2; D is unresolved. The CDR3 totals 15 residues. Per the germline V gene, CDR1 is SGHDN and CDR2 is FVKESK. The ends were cut back, 4 bases at V and 0 bases at J, with 12 bases in the middle. CDR3 sequence reads: CASSPPRGSNYGYTF. CDR3 sequence (DNA): TGTGCCAGCAGCCCCCCCCGGGGATCTAACTATGGCTACACCTTC.